The 18 T cell receptor beta chains below all came from one sample that was sequenced in a study of blood T cells in healthy people across ages. A sample-barcoded 5' primer and a J-beta primer mix were used in a second PCR of roughly 6 to 11 cycles. TCRdb redid the calling of the 5' RACE reads with MiXCR, one entry per CDR3 protein. The data show about 640,000 distinct CDR3 sequences, approximately 40% seen once. Sequenced sample: blood. Source of these receptors: an elderly man in good health.

The V gene is TRBV6-2 or TRBV6-3, the J gene TRBJ1-6; D ambiguous. The CDR3 length is 14 residues. V was trimmed by 6 bases and J by 10 bases, leaving 16 bases between them. Germline assignment: CDR1 MNHEY and CDR2 SVGEGT. The CDR3 region has the DNA TGTGCCAGCAGCCTACTGATCGAAGGCTCACCCCTCCACTTT. It encodes CASSLLIEGSPLHF.

In this sample, this clonotype turned up a few times. The chain employs TRBV28 and TRBJ2-7, with 8 positions matching TRBD2. The CDR3 spans 14 residues. The V gene end was trimmed by 8 bases and the J gene end by 4 bases; junction bases not matched to a gene: 10. In germline, CDR1 is MDHEN, CDR2 SYDVKM. Here the CDR3 reads CASRTGGPVYEQYF. CDR3 coding DNA: TGTGCCAGCCGTACGGGGGGGCCAGTATACGAGCAGTACTTC.

With respect to this clonotype: This could be a read error, since a much larger clone is one nucleotide away. The chain carries TRBV6-1 and TRBJ1-5; tentatively, D is TRBD1 (5 bases). With 3 bases removed from V and 4 bases from J, the gap between germline ends came to 7 bases. Per the germline V gene, CDR1 is MNHNS and CDR2 is SASEGT. The CDR3 has 13 amino acids. CDR3 sequence reads: CASSEGGNQPQHF. The CDR3 DNA reads TGTGCCAGCAGTGAGGGGGGGAATCAGCCCCAGCATTTT.

A note on this clonotype: A read error may explain this, as a much larger clone is one base away. V and J are TRBV28 and TRBJ2-3; either TRBD1 or TRBD2 may supply D (5 bases each). Germline values: CDR1 MDHEN, CDR2 SYDVKM. The CDR3 spans 15 residues. CDR3 amino acids: CTSSNPGGSTDTQYF. In nucleotides, the CDR3 is TGTACCAGCAGTAACCCTGGGGGTAGCACAGATACGCAGTATTTT.

V and J are TRBV7-2 and TRBJ2-3; TRBD2 agrees at 9 bases. This CDR3 is 17 amino acids long. Germline V CDR1 and CDR2: SGHTA, FQGNSA. Germline trimming cut 2 bases from V and 2 bases from J; bases unmatched to any gene: 8. The CDR3 DNA is TGTGCCAGCAGCTTAAGCGGTGCGGGGGGGTACACAGATACGCAGTATTTT. It encodes CASSLSGAGGYTDTQYF.

V is TRBV20-1 and J is TRBJ2-5; perhaps TRBD2 as D (6 bases). V was pared by 6 bases and J by 5 bases, with 16 bases between. Germline loops: CDR1 DFQATT, CDR2 SNEGSKA (reference sequence). This CDR3 is 13 amino acids long. The CDR3 sequence is CSALLTSVETQYF. CDR3 DNA sequence: TGCAGTGCCCTATTGACTAGTGTGGAGACCCAGTACTTC.

About this clonotype itself: One end of the junction varies from germline; a read error may be responsible. The gene calls are TRBV29-1 and TRBJ1-4, with D possibly matching TRBD1 (6 bases). The CDR3 sequence is 12 residues long. Germline CDR1 reads SQVTM; CDR2 reads ANQGSEA. The CDR3 bases are TGCAGCGTCGGACAGTCTAAGGAAAAACTGTTTTTT. As protein: CSVGQSKEKLFF.

Details on this clonotype: The junction departs from the called germline gene at one end, perhaps through a read error. The J gene is TRBJ2-6, the V gene TRBV7-9; D unresolved. CDR1 and CDR2 (germline): SEHNR, FQNEAQ (reference sequence). The CDR3 has 18 residues. The CDR3 reads CASSDTANGFSGANVLTF. As DNA, the CDR3 is TGTGCCAGCAGCGATACGGCTAACGGATTCTCTGGAGCCAACGTCCTGACTTTC. Based on the CDR3 plus reference TRBV7-9 and TRBJ2-6, the full variable domain is DTGVSQNPRHKITKRGQNVTFRCDPISEHNRLYWYRQTLGQGPEFLTYFQNEAQLEKSRLLSDRFSAERPKGSFSTLEIQRTEQGDSAMYLCASSDTANGFSGANVLTFGAGSRLTVL.

This chain links TRBV5-1 with TRBJ2-7, with D possibly being TRBD2 (5 bases). The CDR3 spans 14 residues. Germline V lookup: CDR1 SGHRS, CDR2 YFSETQ. The V and J ends lost 2 bases and 7 bases respectively, with 16 bases between them. The CDR3 is CASSLRLPGGEQYF. The DNA for the CDR3 is TGCGCCAGCAGCTTAAGGCTGCCTGGAGGTGAGCAGTACTTC.

This clonotype was counted ten times or more. V gene TRBV14 combines with J gene TRBJ1-1; possibly TRBD1 for D (5 bases). From germline, CDR1 is SGHDN and CDR2 FVKESK. The CDR3 has 15 residues. Trimming removed 0 bases from V and 0 bases from J, with 8 bases in between. CDR3 coding DNA: TGTGCCAGCAGCCAAGATTGGACAATGAACACTGAAGCTTTCTTT. It codes for CASSQDWTMNTEAFF.

The chain links TRBV9 to TRBJ2-5; D ambiguous. This CDR3 contains 13 residues. V was trimmed by 1 base and J by 5 bases, leaving 9 bases between them. CDR1 is SGDLS and CDR2 is YYNGEE in the germline V gene. The CDR3 loop is CASSVQVDETQYF. The CDR3 coding sequence is TGTGCCAGCAGCGTACAGGTGGACGAGACCCAGTACTTC. The full variable domain, with the rest looked up from reference TRBV9 and TRBJ2-5, is DSGVTQTPKHLITATGQRVTLRCSPRSGDLSVYWYQQSLDQGLQFLIQYYNGEERAKGNILERFSAQQFPDLHSELNLSSLELGDSALYFCASSVQVDETQYFGPGTRLLVL.

CDR3 region: CASSFRATSSGNTIYF. The DNA of the CDR3 is TGTGCCAGCAGTTTCCGGGCAACCAGCTCTGGAAACACCATATATTTT. The chain joins TRBV12-3 or TRBV12-4 to TRBJ1-3; no clear D. The CDR3 covers 16 residues. Trimming shortened V by 3 bases and J by 0 bases, and 12 bases separated the two germline ends.

This clonotype appeared a few times. The chain recombines TRBV7-8 with TRBJ1-2; D not certain. This CDR3 has 12 residues. Trimming shortened V by 5 bases and J by 8 bases, and 12 bases separated the two germline ends. Germline values: CDR1 SGHVS, CDR2 FQNEAQ. The CDR3 sequence: CASSPSSRGYTF. The CDR3 DNA reads TGTGCCAGCAGCCCTTCTTCGAGGGGCTACACCTTC.

Notes on this clonotype: It may be a read error: a sequence one base away is much more abundant. The gene calls are TRBV29-1 and TRBJ2-4; 7 nucleotides agree with TRBD1. After removal of 7 bases from V and 7 bases from J, the junction contained 7 bases not matched to a gene. Germline values: CDR1 SQVTM, CDR2 ANQGSEA. The CDR3 is made up of 12 amino acids. The CDR3 DNA sequence: TGCAGCGCCCGACAGGGCGGGAACATTCAGTACTTC. This translates into CSARQGGNIQYF. The full variable domain, its missing parts supplied by reference TRBV29-1 and TRBJ2-4, is SAVISQKPSRDICQRGTSLTIQCQVDSQVTMMFWYRQQPGQSLTLIATANQGSEATYESGFVIDKFPISRPNLTFSTLTVSNMSPEDSSIYLCSARQGGNIQYFGAGTRLSVL.

In its sample, this clonotype was seen a few times. The rearrangement uses TRBV29-1 and TRBJ1-2; D possibly corresponds to TRBD1 (5 bases). CDR3 size: 13 residues. Germline V gene sequence: CDR1 SQVTM, CDR2 ANQGSEA. Trimming removed 2 bases from V and 2 bases from J, with 9 bases in between. CDR3 nucleotides: TGCAGCGTTGAATTCGGGGCAAACTATGGCTACACCTTC. It encodes CSVEFGANYGYTF.

The V and J genes are TRBV6-1 and TRBJ2-1; 8 bases are a match to TRBD2. With 2 bases clipped from V and 7 bases from J, the junction kept 7 bases outside the gene matches. Germline V gene data show CDR1 as MNHNS and CDR2 as SASEGT. The CDR3 sequence is 15 residues long. Here the CDR3 reads CASSEYYGLANEQFF. The CDR3 nucleotides read TGTGCCAGCAGTGAATATTACGGACTAGCAAATGAGCAGTTCTTC.

This chain connects TRBV20-1 to TRBJ2-7, with 7 nucleotides matching TRBD2. This CDR3 has 11 residues. Germline V gives CDR1 DFQATT, CDR2 SNEGSKA (reference sequence). Trimming at V came to 3 bases and at J to 8 bases, leaving 4 bases not matched to a gene. The DNA for the CDR3 is TGCAGTGCTAGCCTAGCGGCGAAGCAGTACTTC. Protein product: CSASLAAKQYF.

This clonotype occurred a few times. The CDR3 DNA sequence: TGTGCCAGCAGTCCGCCGGGGGGGGCGGGGAATCAGCCCCAGCATTTT. Amino acids: CASSPPGGAGNQPQHF. This sequence joins TRBV7-2 and TRBJ1-5; TRBD1 is a possible D gene (6 bases). Trimming pared 6 bases from V and 4 bases from J, leaving 19 bases between. Germline V CDR1 and CDR2: SGHTA, FQGNSA. The CDR3 contains 16 residues. The full variable domain, with the rest looked up from reference TRBV7-2 and TRBJ1-5, is GAGVSQSPSNKVTEKGKDVELRCDPISGHTALYWYRQSLGQGLEFLIYFQGNSAPDKSGLPSDRFSAERTGGSVSTLTIQRTQQEDSAVYLCASSPPGGAGNQPQHFGDGTRLSIL.